These 29 T cell receptor beta chains were sequenced from one sample in a study of cytomegalovirus exposure and HLA in healthy donors. Use of 60 Vbeta and 13 Jbeta primers characterized the PCR. The assay was immunoSEQ multiplex PCR, and TCRdb's table has in-frame clones only and misses some. The sample holds 70,000 to 95,000 clones, less than 65% seen once. The sequenced material came from PBMCs. The receptors shown here come from a woman aged 30 to 39 in good health and CMV-seropositive.

The genes are TRBV4-1 and TRBJ2-1; D unresolved. The CDR3 runs 15 residues. Germline V gene lookup returns CDR1 MGHRA and CDR2 YSYEKL. V gave up 0 bases and J gave up 3 bases, with 9 bases separating them. The CDR3 DNA reads as TGCGCCAGCAGCCAAGATTTGCCTAGCTACAATGAGCAGTTCTTC. Amino acids: CASSQDLPSYNEQFF.

This chain links TRBV4-1 with TRBJ2-5, with D tentatively TRBD2 (6 bases). Per germline, CDR1 MGHRA and CDR2 YSYEKL. The CDR3 runs to 15 residues. The ends were cut back, 0 bases at V and 3 bases at J, with 11 bases in the middle. This CDR3 reads CASSQDRLDEETQYF. DNA of the CDR3: TGCGCCAGCAGCCAAGATCGACTAGACGAAGAGACCCAGTACTTC.

V and J are TRBV28 and TRBJ2-5; 9 nucleotides match TRBD1. This CDR3 comprises 13 residues. V dropped 7 bases and J dropped 4; count of bases not matched to a gene: 4. Germline V CDR1 and CDR2: MDHEN, SYDVKM. DNA for the CDR3: TGTGCCAGCAAAACAGGGGGCGCAGAGACCCAGTACTTC. This translates into CASKTGGAETQYF.

The genes are TRBV19 and TRBJ2-7; 9 nucleotides align to TRBD1. Germline CDR1 and CDR2: LNHDA and SQIVND (reference sequence). The junction had 13 bases not matched to a gene; V was cut back by 9 bases and J by 4 bases. This CDR3 is built from 15 residues. The CDR3 DNA sequence: TGTGCCAGCCAGTCAGGGTACAGGGGGCCATACGAGCAGTACTTC. Its translation is CASQSGYRGPYEQYF.

Worth noting for this clone: The junction does not match germline at one end; this may be a read error. V usage is TRBV6-5 and J usage is TRBJ1-2, with 8 nucleotides matching TRBD1. This CDR3 is 15 amino acids long. The germline CDR1 and CDR2 sequences are MNHEY and SVGAGI. CDR3 loop: CASSYSPTGADGYPF. DNA of the CDR3: TGTGCCAGCAGTTACTCCCCGACAGGGGCGGATGGCTACCCCTTC.

This clone was seen more than once but under ten times. V and J are TRBV7-8 and TRBJ2-1, with D maybe TRBD2 (5 bases). This CDR3 region has 14 residues. V lost 5 bases and J 10 bases, leaving 18 bases between the germline ends. CDR1 is SGHVS and CDR2 is FQNEAQ in the germline V gene. CDR3 loop: CASSPTGRIVEQFF. In DNA, the CDR3 is TGTGCCAGCAGCCCCACGGGAAGGATCGTCGAGCAGTTCTTC.

CDR3: CASSLTRVVQPQHF. CDR3 DNA sequence: TGTGCCAGCAGTTTAACCCGGGTTGTGCAGCCCCAGCATTTT. The V gene is TRBV27, the J gene TRBJ1-5; D is ambiguous. This CDR3 region has 14 residues. Trimming removed 2 bases from V and 7 bases from J, with 12 bases in between. The germline V gene has CDR1 MNHEY and CDR2 SMNVEV (reference sequence).

This chain connects TRBV30 to TRBJ2-5; D not resolved. The end of the DNA fits TRBJ2-7 better, so the J call may be wrong. The germline CDR1 and CDR2 sequences are GTSNPN and SVGIG (reference sequence). The CDR3 loop spans 11 amino acids. CDR3 bases: TGTGCCTGGAGTGACTACTACGAGCAGTACTTC. Translating gives CAWSDYYEQYF.

The chain links TRBV15 to TRBJ1-6, with TRBD1 identical over 9 bases. Germline-derived CDR1 and CDR2 are LNHNV and YYDKDF (reference sequence). Losses at the gene ends were 0 bases for V and 7 bases for J; bases not matched to a gene: 16. The CDR3 is 20 amino acids. The DNA of the CDR3 is TGTGCCACCAGCAGAGATCAGGGACAGGGATGGGCAAGAGGGAATTCACCCCTCCACTTT. Translating it yields CATSRDQGQGWARGNSPLHF.

The chain employs TRBV19 and TRBJ2-1; D is perhaps TRBD2 (6 bases). The CDR3 length is 16 residues. Trimming took off 3 bases at V and 0 bases at J, with 12 bases between the two ends. Germline V CDR1 and CDR2: LNHDA, SQIVND (reference sequence). CDR3 protein: CASSIVVGGSYNEQFF. CDR3 sequence (DNA): TGTGCCAGTAGTATCGTAGTGGGGGGCTCCTACAATGAGCAGTTCTTC.

This sequence joins TRBV9 and TRBJ2-7, with a tentative D call TRBD2 (6 bases). This CDR3 has 16 amino acids. V was trimmed by 1 base and J by 2 bases, leaving 16 bases between them. Germline CDR1 SGDLS, CDR2 YYNGEE. The CDR3 sequence: CASSVRGGLGTYEQYF. CDR3 DNA sequence: TGTGCCAGCAGCGTAAGGGGAGGTCTAGGTACCTACGAGCAGTACTTC.

The V and J genes are TRBV5-1 and TRBJ1-1, with D maybe TRBD1 (5 bases). The CDR3 has 13 amino acids. V lost 5 bases, J lost 1 base, and 9 bases lay in between. Germline V gives CDR1 SGHRS, CDR2 YFSETQ. The DNA of the CDR3 is TGCGCCAGCAGATTTCAGGGGAACACTGAAGCTTTCTTT. The encoded protein is CASRFQGNTEAFF.

This CDR3 reads CASSVGLAGTTDTQYF. CDR3 DNA: TGTGCCAGCAGTGTCGGACTAGCGGGGACCACAGATACGCAGTATTTT. V gene TRBV27 combines with J gene TRBJ2-3, with TRBD2 matching 12 bases. Germline assignment: CDR1 MNHEY and CDR2 SMNVEV (reference sequence). CDR3 length equals 16 residues. Trimming cost V 5 bases and J 2 bases; bases outside gene matches: 5.

This chain connects TRBV5-1 to TRBJ1-1; the D gene is possibly TRBD1 (6 bases). The CDR3 consists of 15 residues. CDR1 is SGHRS and CDR2 is YFSETQ in the germline V gene. V was shortened by 0 bases and J by 0 bases, with 9 bases between the two germline ends. The CDR3 DNA sequence: TGCGCCAGCAGCTTGGGGCAGGGGTTGAACACTGAAGCTTTCTTT. It encodes CASSLGQGLNTEAFF. Variable domain in full (rest from reference TRBV5-1 and TRBJ1-1): KAGVTQTPRYLIKTRGQQVTLSCSPISGHRSVSWYQQTPGQGLQFLFEYFSETQRNKGNFPGRFSGRQFSNSRSEMNVSTLELGDSALYLCASSLGQGLNTEAFFGQGTRLTVV.

The chain is built from TRBV30 and TRBJ2-3, with D possibly matching TRBD2 (5 bases). The CDR3 has 14 residues. The germline gives CDR1 GTSNPN, CDR2 SVGIG (reference sequence). Trimming shortened V by 4 bases and J by 8 bases, and 19 bases separated the two germline ends. The CDR3 nucleotides are TGTGCCTGGACCCCGGGGAGCACCAAAAGTACGCAGTATTTT. Encoded protein: CAWTPGSTKSTQYF.

V and J are TRBV27 and TRBJ2-1; 8 bases line up with TRBD2. V gave up 5 bases and J gave up 6 bases; unmatched junction bases: 6. CDR3 size: 14 residues. The V gene's germline CDR1 is MNHEY and CDR2 SMNVEV (reference sequence). DNA of the CDR3: TGTGCCAGCAGTCTGATTGGACTAGCCAATGAGCAGTTCTTC. Translating gives CASSLIGLANEQFF.

The rearrangement joins TRBV5-1 to TRBJ2-5; D might be TRBD1 (6 bases). The CDR3 runs 17 residues. V was shortened by 0 bases and J by 5 bases, with 20 bases between the two germline ends. Germline V lookup: CDR1 SGHRS, CDR2 YFSETQ. DNA of the CDR3: TGCGCCAGCAGCTTGGAAAAAGGAAGGGGGTCAGGGGAGACCCAGTACTTC. As protein: CASSLEKGRGSGETQYF.

This clone was found a few times. The chain carries TRBV5-1 and TRBJ1-1; D gene ambiguous. Germline V CDR1 and CDR2: SGHRS, YFSETQ. The CDR3 sequence is 14 residues long. Trimming shortened V by 2 bases and J by 0 bases, and 8 bases separated the two germline ends. The CDR3 DNA is TGCGCCAGCAGCTTTACTCCCATGAACACTGAAGCTTTCTTT. Amino acids: CASSFTPMNTEAFF.

This clone was recorded only once. The DNA of the CDR3 is TGCGCCAGCAGCTTGTCCGATCTCGACTCTCAGTACTTC. This encodes CASSLSDLDSQYF. The rearrangement uses TRBV5-1 and TRBJ2-5; the D is unclear. This CDR3 has 13 amino acids. In germline, CDR1 is SGHRS, CDR2 YFSETQ. Trimming cost V 1 base and J 11 bases, with 15 bases left between them. Looking up the rest from reference TRBV5-1 and TRBJ2-5 gives the full variable domain: KAGVTQTPRYLIKTRGQQVTLSCSPISGHRSVSWYQQTPGQGLQFLFEYFSETQRNKGNFPGRFSGRQFSNSRSEMNVSTLELGDSALYLCASSLSDLDSQYFGPGTRLLVL.

The chain uses TRBV30 and TRBJ1-2; 8 nucleotides line up with TRBD1. Germline V gene lookup returns CDR1 GTSNPN and CDR2 SVGIG (reference sequence). The trim removed 5 bases at V and 5 bases at J, leaving 7 bases unmatched. The CDR3 length is 13 residues. DNA of the CDR3: TGTGCCTGGGCTGGACAGGGTGGGTATGGCTACACCTTC. Translated: CAWAGQGGYGYTF.

This clone showed up just a few times. This chain joins TRBV5-1 and TRBJ2-2; no firm D call. CDR3 length: 12 residues. V gave up 6 bases and J gave up 4 bases, with 7 bases separating them. Germline V gene sequence: CDR1 SGHRS, CDR2 YFSETQ. The CDR3 DNA is TGCGCCAGCAAGCTTGGCACCGGGGAGCTGTTTTTT. Encoded protein: CASKLGTGELFF. Full variable domain (missing parts from reference TRBV5-1 and TRBJ2-2): KAGVTQTPRYLIKTRGQQVTLSCSPISGHRSVSWYQQTPGQGLQFLFEYFSETQRNKGNFPGRFSGRQFSNSRSEMNVSTLELGDSALYLCASKLGTGELFFGEGSRLTVL.

This clone was observed a few times. Sequence at one end of the junction differs from germline and may be a read error. The chain links TRBV7-9 to TRBJ2-2; unclear D gene. Germline loops: CDR1 SEHNR, CDR2 FQNEAQ (reference sequence). This CDR3 is 16 amino acids long. CDR3 residues: CSSSLGSGGSTGELFF. In DNA, the CDR3 is TGTTCCAGCAGCTTAGGGTCTGGCGGATCTACCGGGGAGCTGTTTTTT.

This clone has only a few counts. This chain links TRBV7-2 with TRBJ2-5, with D possibly being TRBD1 (6 bases). The V end was cut by 7 bases, the J end by 5 bases, with 14 bases between. CDR3 length equals 13 residues. CDR1 and CDR2 from the germline V gene are SGHTA and FQGNSA. CDR3 DNA: TGTGCCAGCACCGCAGGGGTCGGGGAGACCCAGTACTTC. Translating gives CASTAGVGETQYF.

This chain joins TRBV5-1 and TRBJ1-2, with D unclear. Germline-derived CDR1 and CDR2 are SGHRS and YFSETQ. The CDR3 spans 15 residues. V dropped 0 bases and J dropped 0 bases, with 9 bases sitting between them. The CDR3 protein is CASSLDSTANYGYTF. In DNA, the CDR3 is TGCGCCAGCAGCTTGGACAGCACAGCTAACTATGGCTACACCTTC.

This clone was observed a few times. The V and J genes are TRBV7-8 and TRBJ2-5; 10 nucleotides align to TRBD2. This CDR3 is 16 amino acids long. With 1 base clipped from V and 2 bases from J, the junction kept 4 bases outside the gene matches. Germline loops: CDR1 SGHVS, CDR2 FQNEAQ. In nucleotides, the CDR3 is TGTGCCAGCAGCTTAGTACCAGCGGGGGGGCAAGAGACCCAGTACTTC. It codes for CASSLVPAGGQETQYF.

V is TRBV6-1 and J is TRBJ1-3; unclear D gene. Germline V CDR1 and CDR2: MNHNS, SASEGT. Trimming removed 2 bases at V and 0 bases at J, with 8 bases between. This CDR3 region has 15 residues. This CDR3 reads CASSEWANSGNTIYF. The CDR3 nucleotides are TGTGCCAGCAGTGAATGGGCAAACTCTGGAAACACCATATATTTT.

The rearrangement links TRBV9 to TRBJ2-3; no firm D call. There are 18 residues in the CDR3. Trimming removed 3 bases from V and 4 bases from J, with 24 bases in between. The germline V gene has CDR1 SGDLS and CDR2 YYNGEE. The CDR3 here is CASSGSGSIPIRSDTQYF. The CDR3, as DNA: TGTGCCAGCAGCGGATCCGGGTCTATACCAATCCGATCAGATACGCAGTATTTT.

This CDR3 reads CASSHQQGWQETQYF. DNA for the CDR3: TGTGCCAGTAGTCACCAACAGGGGTGGCAAGAGACCCAGTACTTC. The rearrangement links TRBV19 to TRBJ2-5; 7 nucleotides align to TRBD1. Germline CDR1 reads LNHDA; CDR2 reads SQIVND (reference sequence). V trimming: 5 bases; J trimming: 2 bases; junction bases outside the gene matches: 8. The CDR3 loop spans 15 amino acids.

This sequence joins TRBV5-4 and TRBJ1-4; a possible D gene is TRBD1 (6 bases). Trimming removed 4 bases from V and 6 bases from J, with 13 bases in between. Germline V CDR1 and CDR2: SGHNT, YYREEE (reference sequence). The CDR3 runs to 14 residues. In DNA, the CDR3 is TGTGCCAGCAGCCCCGGGGGGCAAGATGAAAAACTGTTTTTT. The encoded protein is CASSPGGQDEKLFF.